The 10 T cell receptor beta chains below were found in one sample sequenced in a study of T cell responses to AZD1222 COVID-19 vaccine. Sequencing used immunoSEQ multiplex PCR; TCRdb keeps in-frame clones, though not all of them. The sample records some 150,000 clones, 85% to 95% being singletons. The source was peripheral blood, collected on day 0 of AZD1222 vaccination. The receptors stem from an adult in good health.

About this clone: At the DNA level, this CDR3 is encoded by other sequences in the same sample as well. The rearrangement uses TRBV5-1 and TRBJ1-1; no firm D call. CDR1 is SGHRS, CDR2 YFSETQ, per germline. The CDR3 consists of 13 residues. Trimming took 4 bases from V and 2 from J, leaving 9 bases between them. The CDR3 nucleotides are TGCGCCAGCAGCCCGGACGGAAACACTGAAGCTTTCTTT. Translating it yields CASSPDGNTEAFF.

The V and J genes are TRBV11-2 and TRBJ2-7, with D possibly called TRBD1 or TRBD2 (5 bases each). The CDR3 totals 13 residues. Between the trimmed V and J ends, which lost 4 bases and 9 bases, there was a span of 16 bases. Germline V lookup: CDR1 SGHAT, CDR2 FQNNGV. The CDR3 nucleotides are TGTGCCAGCAGCTCAGGGACCCTAGTGGTGCAGTACTTC. It specifies CASSSGTLVVQYF. The full variable domain, in which reference TRBV11-2 and TRBJ2-7 provide the parts outside the CDR3, is EAGVAQSPRYKIIEKRQSVAFWCNPISGHATLYWYQQILGQGPKLLIQFQNNGVVDDSQLPKDRFSAERLKGVDSTLKIQPAKLEDSAVYLCASSSGTLVVQYFGPGTRLTVT.

The CDR3 sequence is CASKPRTTNYGYTF. In DNA form, the CDR3 reads TGTGCCAGCAAACCCAGGACAACTAACTATGGCTACACCTTC. The J gene is TRBJ1-2, the V gene TRBV5-6; perhaps TRBD1 as D (5 bases). V dropped 6 bases and J dropped 0 bases, with 12 bases sitting between them. Germline-derived CDR1 and CDR2 are SGHDT and YYEEEE. The CDR3 has 14 residues.

The chain is built from TRBV7-3 and TRBJ1-6; maybe TRBD1 (6 bases). Germline lookup yields CDR1 SGHTA and CDR2 FQGTGA. V was trimmed by 4 bases and J by 9 bases, leaving 16 bases between them. The CDR3 totals 15 residues. DNA of the CDR3: TGTGCCAGCAGCTCGGGACAACCGGGGGGTTCACCCCTCCACTTT. Amino acid sequence: CASSSGQPGGSPLHF.

The chain employs TRBV5-4 and TRBJ1-2; 7 positions agree with TRBD1. V lost 0 bases to trimming and J lost 8 bases; unmatched junction nucleotides: 7. Germline values: CDR1 SGHNT, CDR2 YYREEE (reference sequence). CDR3 length: 14 residues. The CDR3 sequence: CASSLGTGVGGYTF. CDR3 nucleotide sequence: TGTGCCAGCAGCTTGGGAACAGGGGTGGGAGGCTACACCTTC.

The rearrangement uses TRBV9 and TRBJ2-3; D perhaps matches TRBD2 (7 bases). The V end lost 4 bases, the J end lost 1 base, and 10 bases lay between the germline ends. The CDR3 totals 14 residues. Germline V lookup: CDR1 SGDLS, CDR2 YYNGEE. CDR3 DNA sequence: TGTGCCAGCAGCTTAGGGGGGGGCACAGATACGCAGTATTTT. Its protein product is CASSLGGGTDTQYF.

This sequence joins TRBV7-9 and TRBJ1-2, with 10 bases identical to TRBD1. CDR1 and CDR2 (germline): SEHNR, FQNEAQ (reference sequence). The ends lost 5 bases at V and 7 bases at J; junction bases unmatched: 7. The CDR3 totals 14 residues. The CDR3 loop reads CASSRLGTGVGYTF. Written as DNA, the CDR3 is TGTGCCAGCAGCCGACTCGGGACAGGGGTTGGCTACACCTTC.

CDR3 in DNA: TGTGCCATCAGTGAAGGAGGGAGTTATTCACCCCTCCACTTT. Translation: CAISEGGSYSPLHF. The chain uses TRBV10-3 and TRBJ1-6; D unclear. The CDR3 length is 14 residues. Trimming pared 3 bases from V and 8 bases from J, leaving 11 bases between. Germline V gives CDR1 ENHRY, CDR2 SYGVKD.

This chain connects TRBV5-1 to TRBJ2-4; no firm D call. The germline V gene has CDR1 SGHRS and CDR2 YFSETQ. Trimming left V 0 bases short and J 7 bases short, with 8 bases between. The CDR3 spans 13 residues. The CDR3 here is CASSLGRQNIQYF. The CDR3 coding sequence is TGCGCCAGCAGCTTGGGACGGCAGAACATTCAGTACTTC.

This chain links TRBV5-1 with TRBJ1-5; a weak D match, TRBD1 (6 bases). Per germline, CDR1 SGHRS and CDR2 YFSETQ. Trimming shortened V by 4 bases and J by 1 base, and 12 bases separated the two germline ends. CDR3 size: 15 residues. CDR3 protein: CASSPGAESNQPQHF. In DNA form, the CDR3 reads TGCGCCAGCAGCCCAGGGGCAGAGAGCAATCAGCCCCAGCATTTT.